The rows below give T cell receptor beta chains drawn from one sample of a study of CD4 T cells in relation to SARS-CoV-2 and coronaviruses. Their recognized antigens are unknown. Profiling relied on immunoSEQ multiplex PCR, and the TCRdb table lists in-frame clones only, not all of them. The sample holds about 20,000 clones, about 71% seen once. Sequenced sample: CD4+ T cells from PBMCs, cultured in vitro. These receptors originate from a human donor in good health. The CDR3 runs from the conserved cysteine through the conserved F or W. A D gene is named only where the DNA matches it firmly. Where a row states a size, it is once, few, many or the class of an expanded clone; other rows omit it.

CDR3 length	D gene	J gene	clone size	V gene	CDR3 protein	CDR3 DNA
18	TRBD2	TRBJ2-3	-	TRBV3-1/TRBV3-2	CASSQAPLAGGPADTQYF	TGTGCCAGCAGCCAAGCCCCACTAGCGGGGGGTCCAGCAGATACGCAGTATTTT
15	TRBD2	TRBJ2-3	-	TRBV7-2	CASSSHGGAVDTQYF	TGTGCCAGCAGCTCCCACGGGGGGGCCGTAGATACGCAGTATTTT
15	-	TRBJ2-5	-	TRBV7-9	CASSHAGSLKETQYF	TGTGCCAGCAGCCATGCAGGCAGCTTGAAAGAGACCCAGTACTTC
18	TRBD2	TRBJ2-3	-	TRBV7-9	CASSLVFLAENQGDTQYF	TGTGCCAGCAGCTTAGTTTTCCTAGCGGAAAATCAAGGGGATACGCAGTATTTT
11	-	TRBJ2-2	-	TRBV28	CASSLSGELFF	TGTGCCAGCAGTTTAAGCGGGGAGCTGTTTTTT
17	-	TRBJ2-3	-	TRBV5-1	CASSPLELVGDGDTQYF	TGCGCCAGCAGCCCCTTGGAGTTAGTGGGGGACGGGGATACGCAGTATTTT
19	TRBD2	TRBJ2-3	-	TRBV5-6	CASSLADTRSGRFTDTQYF	TGTGCCAGCAGCTTGGCCGACACTCGCAGCGGGAGATTCACAGATACGCAGTATTTT
16	TRBD2	TRBJ2-7	-	TRBV11-2	CASSKGTSGSTYEQYF	TGTGCCAGCAGCAAAGGGACTAGCGGGAGTACCTACGAGCAGTACTTC
15	-	TRBJ1-2	-	TRBV7-6	CASSLMGQGPYGYTF	TGTGCCAGCAGCTTAATGGGGCAGGGGCCCTATGGCTACACCTTC
16	TRBD2	TRBJ2-3	few	TRBV18	CASSQRLAGATDTQYF	TGTGCCAGCTCACAGCGACTAGCGGGAGCCACAGATACGCAGTATTTT
11	-	TRBJ1-2	few	TRBV29-1	CSVAGGDGYTF	TGCAGCGTTGCAGGTGGGGATGGCTACACCTTC
15	TRBD2	TRBJ2-2	-	TRBV2	CASSDLLADTGELFF	TGTGCCAGCAGTGACTTACTAGCGGACACCGGGGAGCTGTTTTTT
13	-	TRBJ1-4	-	TRBV12-3/TRBV12-4	CASSHATDEKLFF	TGTGCCAGCAGCCACGCTACCGATGAAAAACTGTTTTTT
15	-	TRBJ1-1	-	TRBV5-6	CASSLVGGENTEAFF	TGTGCCAGCAGCTTGGTAGGCGGGGAGAACACTGAAGCTTTCTTT
12	-	TRBJ2-5	-	TRBV9	CASSVAEETQYF	TGTGCCAGCAGCGTAGCTGAAGAGACCCAGTACTTC
16	-	TRBJ2-3	-	TRBV21-1	CASSKGTSGKTDTQYF	TGTGCCAGCAGCAAAGGGACTAGCGGGAAAACAGATACGCAGTATTTT
14	-	TRBJ2-3	once	TRBV4-3	CASSQDTVSDTQYF	TGCGCCAGCAGCCAAGACACCGTATCAGATACGCAGTATTTT